These 31 T cell receptor beta chains were sequenced from one sample in a study of cytomegalovirus exposure and HLA in healthy donors. Amplification used 60 Vbeta primers and 13 Jbeta primers. The assay was immunoSEQ multiplex PCR, and TCRdb's table has in-frame clones only and misses some. The sample has about 130,000 clones, approximately 78% seen once; the top ten hold less than 6.5%. Sequenced sample: PBMCs. The source of these receptors is a woman aged 40 to 50 in good health and CMV-seropositive.

The chain uses TRBV28 and TRBJ2-7, with 9 bases aligning to TRBD2. Losses at the gene ends were 4 bases for V and 4 bases for J; bases not matched to a gene: 14. The germline CDR1 and CDR2 sequences are MDHEN and SYDVKM. This CDR3 comprises 17 residues. CDR3 amino acids: CASSSTSGADLLYEQYF. The CDR3, as DNA: TGTGCCAGCAGTTCGACTAGCGGAGCGGACCTTTTATACGAGCAGTACTTC. Complete variable domain (other parts from reference TRBV28 and TRBJ2-7): DVKVTQSSRYLVKRTGEKVFLECVQDMDHENMFWYRQDPGLGLRLIYFSYDVKMKEKGDIPEGYSVSREKKERFSLILESASTNQTSMYLCASSSTSGADLLYEQYFGPGTRLTVT.

The gene calls are TRBV19 and TRBJ2-1; TRBD1 is a possible D gene (6 bases). Looked up from germline, CDR1 is LNHDA and CDR2 is SQIVND (reference sequence). The CDR3 sequence is 16 residues long. Between the trimmed V and J ends, which lost 4 bases and 2 bases, there was a span of 15 bases. The DNA of the CDR3 is TGTGCCAGTAGTAGGGGGCTAGCTACAGCCTACAATGAGCAGTTCTTC. Translated: CASSRGLATAYNEQFF.

The V and J genes are TRBV2 and TRBJ2-3; 13 bases are a match to TRBD2. CDR3 length: 15 amino acids. V was pared by 6 bases and J by 3 bases, with 3 bases of the junction left unmatched. Per germline, CDR1 SNHLY and CDR2 FYNNEI. The CDR3 region is CASRRTSGGTDTQYF. CDR3 sequence (DNA): TGTGCCAGCAGACGGACTAGCGGGGGAACAGATACGCAGTATTTT.

The V gene is TRBV6-5, the J gene TRBJ2-3; D not resolved. Trimming took 2 bases from V and 6 from J, leaving 12 bases between them. The V gene's germline CDR1 is MNHEY and CDR2 SVGAGI. CDR3 size: 14 residues. CDR3 residues: CASSYVVSRDTQYF. The CDR3, as DNA: TGTGCCAGCAGTTACGTGGTCTCCCGGGATACGCAGTATTTT.

The rearrangement uses TRBV5-6 and TRBJ2-1, with D tentatively TRBD2 (6 bases). Trimming took 3 bases from V and 3 from J, leaving 10 bases between them. The CDR3 has 14 residues. Germline V gene sequence: CDR1 SGHDT, CDR2 YYEEEE. This chain's CDR3 is CASSWLANYNEQFF. CDR3 DNA: TGTGCCAGCAGCTGGCTAGCGAACTACAATGAGCAGTTCTTC.

The chain uses TRBV7-2 and TRBJ1-1; D not resolved. Trimming removed 3 bases at V and 1 base at J, with 9 bases between. CDR1 is SGHTA and CDR2 is FQGNSA in the germline V gene. This CDR3 is 14 amino acids long. In DNA form, the CDR3 reads TGTGCCAGCAGCTTGAAACAGCAGAACACTGAAGCTTTCTTT. As protein: CASSLKQQNTEAFF.

The chain carries TRBV5-1 and TRBJ1-1, with D uncertain. Germline loops: CDR1 SGHRS, CDR2 YFSETQ. The CDR3 loop spans 13 amino acids. V gave up 0 bases and J gave up 2 bases, with 5 bases separating them. CDR3 loop: CASSLGANTEAFF. CDR3 in DNA: TGCGCCAGCAGCTTGGGGGCTAACACTGAAGCTTTCTTT. Complete variable domain (other parts from reference TRBV5-1 and TRBJ1-1): KAGVTQTPRYLIKTRGQQVTLSCSPISGHRSVSWYQQTPGQGLQFLFEYFSETQRNKGNFPGRFSGRQFSNSRSEMNVSTLELGDSALYLCASSLGANTEAFFGQGTRLTVV.

The V and J genes are TRBV19 and TRBJ2-1; 10 bases are a match to TRBD2. J lost 5 bases, V lost 1 base, and 2 bases had no gene match. Germline assignment: CDR1 LNHDA and CDR2 SQIVND (reference sequence). The CDR3 is made up of 15 amino acids. The CDR3 here is CASSIGTSGHNEQFF. The DNA for the CDR3 is TGTGCCAGTAGTATAGGGACTAGCGGCCACAATGAGCAGTTCTTC.

The chain recombines TRBV6-4 with TRBJ2-7; 8 bases align to TRBD2. The CDR3 length is 15 residues. With 4 bases clipped from V and 1 base from J, the junction kept 6 bases outside the gene matches. CDR1 and CDR2 (germline): MRHNA, SNTAGT. The CDR3: CASSVEAGVSYEQYF. The DNA of the CDR3 is TGTGCCAGCAGTGTTGAAGCGGGGGTTTCCTACGAGCAGTACTTC.

The rearrangement uses TRBV29-1 and TRBJ2-3, with 12 positions matching TRBD2. The V gene's germline CDR1 is SQVTM and CDR2 ANQGSEA. The CDR3 is made up of 15 amino acids. V was clipped by 4 bases and J by 2 bases; unmatched bases: 4. The CDR3: CSVGGTSGLTDTQYF. The CDR3 DNA reads as TGCAGCGTTGGCGGGACTAGCGGGCTCACAGATACGCAGTATTTT.

CDR3 region: CASSPIPRGETQYF. CDR3 nucleotides: TGTGCCAGCTCACCGATACCCCGGGGAGAGACCCAGTACTTC. The V call is TRBV18, the J call TRBJ2-5; D is perhaps TRBD2 (5 bases). The V end lost 3 bases, the J end lost 4 bases, and 12 bases lay between the germline ends. From germline, CDR1 is KGHSH and CDR2 LQKENI. This CDR3 is 14 amino acids long. The full variable domain, in which reference TRBV18 and TRBJ2-5 provide the parts outside the CDR3, is NAGVMQNPRHLVRRRGQEARLRCSPMKGHSHVYWYRQLPEEGLKFMVYLQKENIIDESGMPKERFSAEFPKEGPSILRIQQVVRGDSAAYFCASSPIPRGETQYFGPGTRLLVL.

This clone was observed once. This chain joins TRBV29-1 and TRBJ2-1; 9 nucleotides line up with TRBD1. The CDR3 sequence is 19 residues long. Germline V gene data show CDR1 as SQVTM and CDR2 as ANQGSEA. J gave up 3 bases and V 0 bases, and 15 bases lay outside the gene matches. DNA of the CDR3: TGCAGCGTTGAAGAACCCGGGGGACAGGGACTCTTACACTACAATGAGCAGTTCTTC. As protein: CSVEEPGGQGLLHYNEQFF.

The J gene is TRBJ2-7, the V gene TRBV7-2; 8 bases match TRBD2. After removal of 5 bases from V and 0 bases from J, the junction contained 6 bases not matched to a gene. The CDR3 runs to 15 residues. In germline, CDR1 is SGHTA, CDR2 FQGNSA. The CDR3 here is CASSPLSGTSYEQYF. The DNA for the CDR3 is TGTGCCAGCAGCCCCCTTAGCGGGACCTCCTACGAGCAGTACTTC.

This chain connects TRBV21-1 to TRBJ2-7; the table gives TRBD2 as D, unverified against the DNA. TRBV21-1 is a pseudogene segment. The CDR3 loop spans 13 amino acids. CDR3 bases: TGTGCCAGCAGCAACCGGGGAATTGGCGAGCAGTACTTC. Protein product: CASSNRGIGEQYF.

The genes are TRBV5-4 and TRBJ2-5; 9 bases line up with TRBD1. This CDR3 has 15 residues. Losses at the gene ends were 4 bases for V and 4 bases for J; bases not matched to a gene: 8. Germline V gene lookup returns CDR1 SGHNT and CDR2 YYREEE (reference sequence). As DNA, the CDR3 is TGTGCCAGCAGCCCGGGACAGGGCTGGGGAGAGACCCAGTACTTC. Its protein product is CASSPGQGWGETQYF.

V and J are TRBV11-2 and TRBJ2-3; unclear D gene. V lost 4 bases and J 8 bases, leaving 10 bases between the germline ends. Germline V gives CDR1 SGHAT, CDR2 FQNNGV. This CDR3 comprises 12 residues. This chain's CDR3 is CASSSSPSTQYF. CDR3 in DNA: TGTGCCAGCAGCTCCTCCCCGAGTACGCAGTATTTT.

This rearrangement joins TRBV19 to TRBJ2-1; D not certain. Germline-derived CDR1 and CDR2 are LNHDA and SQIVND (reference sequence). V shed 5 bases and J shed 6 bases, with 5 bases lying between them. The CDR3 is 11 residues long. CDR3 sequence reads: CASSLSNEQFF. CDR3 sequence (DNA): TGTGCCAGTAGTCTGAGCAATGAGCAGTTCTTC. The full variable domain, in which reference TRBV19 and TRBJ2-1 provide the parts outside the CDR3, is DGGITQSPKYLFRKEGQNVTLSCEQNLNHDAMYWYRQDPGQGLRLIYYSQIVNDFQKGDIAEGYSVSREKKESFPLTVTSAQKNPTAFYLCASSLSNEQFFGPGTRLTVL.

The chain joins TRBV19 to TRBJ1-5; the D gene is possibly TRBD1 (6 bases). This CDR3 spans 12 amino acids. Trimming stripped 8 bases from V and 5 bases from J, with 10 bases between. CDR1 is LNHDA, CDR2 SQIVND, per germline (reference sequence). CDR3 residues: CASRTEYQPQHF. CDR3 nucleotides: TGTGCCAGTCGGACAGAATATCAGCCCCAGCATTTT. Full variable domain (outside the CDR3, taken from reference TRBV19 and TRBJ1-5): DGGITQSPKYLFRKEGQNVTLSCEQNLNHDAMYWYRQDPGQGLRLIYYSQIVNDFQKGDIAEGYSVSREKKESFPLTVTSAQKNPTAFYLCASRTEYQPQHFGDGTRLSIL.

The rearrangement joins TRBV6-1 to TRBJ1-1; D remains unclear. Germline lookup yields CDR1 MNHNS and CDR2 SASEGT. CDR3 length: 14 residues. The V gene lost 1 base and the J gene lost 2 bases, with 8 bases spanning the gap. The CDR3 loop is CASSEGSVNTEAFF. CDR3 sequence (DNA): TGTGCCAGCAGTGAAGGGTCAGTAAACACTGAAGCTTTCTTT.

CDR3 sequence (DNA): TGTGCCAGCAGCGGACCCTCAACAGGGCCTCAGAACACTGAAGCTTTCTTT. It codes for CASSGPSTGPQNTEAFF. The V gene is TRBV5-4, the J gene TRBJ1-1, with D possibly being TRBD1 (6 bases). The CDR3 loop spans 17 amino acids. The germline V gene has CDR1 SGHNT and CDR2 YYREEE (reference sequence). V was shortened by 4 bases and J by 1 base, with 20 bases between the two germline ends.

The J gene is TRBJ1-1, the V gene TRBV18; D might be TRBD1 (5 bases). This CDR3 contains 18 residues. Trimming removed 2 bases at V and 2 bases at J, with 21 bases between. CDR1 and CDR2 (germline): KGHSH, LQKENI. The CDR3 DNA is TGTGCCAGCTCACCAGCATTGACAAGGGGTGGTGGCAACACTGAAGCTTTCTTT. This encodes CASSPALTRGGGNTEAFF.

This clone was seen a few times. The genes are TRBV2 and TRBJ1-5, with D possibly matching TRBD1 (6 bases). The CDR3 totals 14 residues. The V end lost 6 bases, the J end lost 6 bases, and 15 bases lay between the germline ends. Germline V gene data show CDR1 as SNHLY and CDR2 as FYNNEI. The CDR3 DNA reads TGTGCCAGCAGCGGAGGACAGCCAGGTCAGCCCCAGCATTTT. It codes for CASSGGQPGQPQHF. Drawing the rest from reference TRBV2 and TRBJ1-5, the complete variable domain is EPEVTQTPSHQVTQMGQEVILRCVPISNHLYFYWYRQILGQKVEFLVSFYNNEISEKSEIFDDQFSVERPDGSNFTLKIRSTKLEDSAMYFCASSGGQPGQPQHFGDGTRLSIL.

This clone has more than one count but fewer than ten. This rearrangement joins TRBV15 to TRBJ2-1, with a weak D call TRBD2 (6 bases). CDR1 is LNHNV, CDR2 YYDKDF, per germline (reference sequence). Trimming left V 3 bases short and J 5 bases short, with 20 bases between. This CDR3 comprises 17 residues. The CDR3 DNA reads TGTGCCACCAGCAGGGCCCCCGCGGGACTGGCAAACAATGAGCAGTTCTTC. This codes for CATSRAPAGLANNEQFF. The entire variable domain, with the rest obtained from reference TRBV15 and TRBJ2-1, is as follows: DAMVIQNPRYQVTQFGKPVTLSCSQTLNHNVMYWYQQKSSQAPKLLFHYYDKDFNNEADTPDNFQSRRPNTSFCFLDIRSPGLGDTAMYLCATSRAPAGLANNEQFFGPGTRLTVL.

V is TRBV10-3 and J is TRBJ2-6; 7 positions match TRBD2. V was clipped by 6 bases and J by 0 bases; unmatched bases: 8. CDR3 length: 17 residues. Germline CDR1 is ENHRY and CDR2 is SYGVKD. Written as DNA, the CDR3 is TGTGCCATCAGCACGTATCTAGCGGACTCTGGGGCCAACGTCCTGACTTTC. The encoded protein is CAISTYLADSGANVLTF.

The chain combines TRBV9 with TRBJ1-1; weak D call: TRBD1 (6 bases). The germline gives CDR1 SGDLS, CDR2 YYNGEE. The CDR3 is 15 amino acids. V was pared by 4 bases and J by 0 bases, with 13 bases between. CDR3 DNA sequence: TGTGCCAGCAGCCCCCGGACAGCCATGAACACTGAAGCTTTCTTT. Its translation: CASSPRTAMNTEAFF.

The V call is TRBV10-1, the J call TRBJ2-2; TRBD2 matches 7 bases. CDR1 is WNHNN, CDR2 SYGVQD, per germline (reference sequence). The CDR3 totals 17 residues. The V gene end was trimmed by 1 base and the J gene end by 4 bases; junction bases not matched to a gene: 9. The CDR3 region has the DNA TGCGCCAGCAGTGAGTTAATAGCGGGTAGGAGCACCGGGGAGCTGTTTTTT. Translation: CASSELIAGRSTGELFF.

This clone was observed at least ten times. The chain uses TRBV11-2 and TRBJ1-4; a weak D match, TRBD1 (5 bases). From germline, CDR1 is SGHAT and CDR2 FQNNGV. V shed 5 bases and J shed 8 bases, with 15 bases lying between them. The CDR3 has 14 residues. This chain's CDR3 is CASSLEGFGEKLFF. Here the CDR3 DNA reads TGTGCCAGCAGCCTGGAGGGGTTTGGAGAAAAACTGTTTTTT.

This sequence joins TRBV19 and TRBJ2-5; TRBD2 matches at 8 bases. The CDR3 length is 15 residues. Germline loops: CDR1 LNHDA, CDR2 SQIVND (reference sequence). J gave up 4 bases and V 4 bases, and 8 bases lay outside the gene matches. The CDR3 is CASSTAGGTSETQYF. CDR3 in DNA: TGTGCCAGTAGTACGGCGGGAGGCACATCAGAGACCCAGTACTTC. Supplemented by reference TRBV19 and TRBJ2-5, the full variable domain reads DGGITQSPKYLFRKEGQNVTLSCEQNLNHDAMYWYRQDPGQGLRLIYYSQIVNDFQKGDIAEGYSVSREKKESFPLTVTSAQKNPTAFYLCASSTAGGTSETQYFGPGTRLLVL.

This clone was counted only a few times. The chain combines TRBV6-5 with TRBJ1-1; the D is unclear. Trimming took off 4 bases at V and 1 base at J, with 7 bases between the two ends. CDR3 length: 13 residues. Germline values: CDR1 MNHEY, CDR2 SVGAGI. CDR3 residues: CASSFGGNTEAFF. The CDR3 nucleotides are TGTGCCAGCAGTTTCGGAGGGAACACTGAAGCTTTCTTT.

The rearrangement joins TRBV11-3 to TRBJ2-7, with 7 bases matching TRBD1. CDR1 SGHNT and CDR2 YENEEA come from the germline V gene. Germline trimming cut 5 bases from V and 2 bases from J; bases unmatched to any gene: 3. This CDR3 has 13 residues. CDR3 amino acids: CASSKDRTYEQYF. For the CDR3, the DNA is TGTGCCAGCAGCAAGGACAGGACCTACGAGCAGTACTTC. Full variable domain (rest looked up from reference TRBV11-3 and TRBJ2-7): EAGVVQSPRYKIIEKKQPVAFWCNPISGHNTLYWYLQNLGQGPELLIRYENEEAVDDSQLPKDRFSAERLKGVDSTLKIQPAELGDSAVYLCASSKDRTYEQYFGPGTRLTVT.

The chain couples TRBV7-8 to TRBJ1-2; D is ambiguous. With 5 bases removed from V and 5 bases from J, the gap between germline ends came to 12 bases. The germline V gene has CDR1 SGHVS and CDR2 FQNEAQ. The CDR3 length is 13 residues. CDR3 in DNA: TGTGCCAGCAGCCCTGGTGGGAGGTATGGCTACACCTTC. Amino acids: CASSPGGRYGYTF.